Below, 17 T cell receptor beta chains from the same sample are listed, as sequenced in a study of molecular identifiers for immune sequencing clone quantification. TCRdb processed the PCR reads anew with MiXCR; each CDR3 protein has one entry. The sample lists around 460,000 distinct CDR3 sequences, around 21% occurring once. The source material was naive CD8+ T cells from blood, with Jurkat cell RNA spiked in. Regarding subset: FACS-sorted CD8+CD4-CCR7+CD45RA+ naive T cells. All receptors come from a human donor in good health. Some libraries in this study had Jurkat cell RNA spiked in.

This clonotype was picked up many times. V is TRBV12-3 or TRBV12-4 and J is TRBJ1-5; D ambiguous. The CDR3 loop spans 14 amino acids. The V end lost 3 bases, the J end lost 3 bases, and 9 bases lay between the germline ends. The CDR3 DNA is TGTGCCAGCAGTTTTTGGGGAGACAATCAGCCCCAGCATTTT. The encoded protein is CASSFWGDNQPQHF.

This clonotype was detected only a few times. This CDR3 is CASGGGLGFGTDTQYF. Written as DNA, the CDR3 is TGTGCCAGCGGGGGTGGGCTGGGGTTCGGTACAGATACGCAGTATTTT. The chain combines TRBV2 with TRBJ2-3; the D gene could be TRBD1 or TRBD2 (5 bases each). Trimming shortened V by 8 bases and J by 3 bases, and 21 bases separated the two germline ends. The CDR3 is 16 residues long. Germline V gene lookup returns CDR1 SNHLY and CDR2 FYNNEI.

This clonotype was seen at least ten times. The V gene is TRBV6-2 or TRBV6-3, the J gene TRBJ2-4; D remains unclear. V shed 2 bases and J shed 0 bases, with 5 bases lying between them. CDR1 is MNHEY, CDR2 SVGEGT, per germline. The CDR3 loop spans 14 amino acids. The DNA of the CDR3 is TGTGCCAGCAGTTACAGTCTAGCCAAAAACATTCAGTACTTC. This encodes CASSYSLAKNIQYF.

Worth noting for this clonotype: This may stem from a read error, because a much larger clone lies one nucleotide away. The conserved final phenylalanine or tryptophan is absent from the CDR3, which likely points to a read error. This chain joins TRBV7-9 and TRBJ1-5; TRBD1 matches 7 bases. J gave up 6 bases and V 2 bases, and 7 bases lay outside the gene matches. Germline CDR1 reads SEHNR; CDR2 reads FQNEAQ (reference sequence). This CDR3 contains 15 residues. CDR3 nucleotide sequence: TGTGCCAGCAGCTTATCAGGGGGTGTCCCTCAGCCCCAGCATCTT. Its translation: CASSLSGGVPQPQHL.

This clonotype has only a few counts. This chain connects TRBV6-2 or TRBV6-3 to TRBJ1-2; maybe TRBD1 (6 bases). The CDR3 is 14 amino acids. Looked up from germline, CDR1 is MNHEY and CDR2 is SVGEGT. Trimming pared 4 bases from V and 12 bases from J, leaving 21 bases between. Here the CDR3 reads CASSFPGTSEIHTF. DNA for the CDR3: TGTGCCAGCAGTTTCCCTGGGACATCCGAGATACACACCTTC.

This clonotype appeared many times. V usage is TRBV12-3 or TRBV12-4 and J usage is TRBJ1-2; D perhaps matches TRBD1 (6 bases). The CDR3 sequence is 15 residues long. V was pared by 4 bases and J by 2 bases, with 14 bases between. CDR3 nucleotides: TGTGCCAGCAGTTCTCCCCGGACAGCCAACTATGGCTACACCTTC. The encoded protein is CASSSPRTANYGYTF.

A note on this clonotype: Being one base from a much bigger clone, this may be a read error. The limits of the CDR3 on the DNA are not certain, so only TCRdb's listed CDR3 is given. The chain links TRBV5-3 to TRBJ1-2; no check of the table's D call, TRBD1, against the DNA was made. TRBV5-3 is flagged as an ORF with uncertain function. The CDR3 region is 14 residues in length, termini included. CDR3 residues: CASSLVAGDYGCTF.

This clonotype was seen ten or more times. Its ends do not fully match the called genes, so a read error is possible. The chain has TRBV7-9 and TRBJ2-1, with D uncertain. The CDR3 runs 13 residues. Germline CDR1 and CDR2: SEHNR and FQNEAQ (reference sequence). The CDR3 spells CASSLGSYNEQFF. CDR3 DNA sequence: TGCGCCAGCAGCTTGGGTAGCTACAATGAGCAGTTCTTC. The full variable domain, completed using reference TRBV7-9 and TRBJ2-1, is DTGVSQNPRHKITKRGQNVTFRCDPISEHNRLYWYRQTLGQGPEFLTYFQNEAQLEKSRLLSDRFSAERPKGSFSTLEIQRTEQGDSAMYLCASSLGSYNEQFFGPGTRLTVL.

This clonotype came up many times. The chain links TRBV9 to TRBJ2-5; no firm D call. V dropped 0 bases and J dropped 3 bases, with 12 bases sitting between them. Germline lookup yields CDR1 SGDLS and CDR2 YYNGEE. The CDR3 covers 15 residues. The CDR3 region has the DNA TGTGCCAGCAGCGTAGTGGCAGGTTCTAAAGAGACCCAGTACTTC. It is translated as CASSVVAGSKETQYF.

At least ten counts were recorded for this clonotype. This chain links TRBV12-5 with TRBJ2-3, with 8 bases aligning to TRBD2. CDR1 is LGHNT, CDR2 FRNRAP, per germline. The trim removed 4 bases at V and 0 bases at J, leaving 0 bases unmatched. There are 14 residues in the CDR3. The CDR3 loop reads CASGSSGSTDTQYF. The DNA for the CDR3 is TGTGCTAGTGGTTCTAGCGGGAGCACAGATACGCAGTATTTT.

Ten or more counts support this clonotype. The rearrangement links TRBV12-3 or TRBV12-4 to TRBJ2-3; D remains ambiguous. V lost 7 bases to trimming and J lost 0 bases, with 14 bases between them. The CDR3 extends over 15 amino acids. CDR3 sequence reads: CASTQERHSTDTQYF. DNA for the CDR3: TGTGCCAGCACCCAAGAGCGACATAGCACAGATACGCAGTATTTT.

This clonotype was found a few times. The V call is TRBV10-3, the J call TRBJ1-1; no firm D call. Trimming took 4 bases from V and 0 from J, leaving 6 bases between them. Germline CDR1 and CDR2: ENHRY and SYGVKD. This CDR3 contains 13 residues. CDR3 bases: TGTGCCATCAGTGTCAACCTGAACACTGAAGCTTTCTTT. Amino acids: CAISVNLNTEAFF.

The CDR3 DNA reads TGTGCCAGCAGCCAAGGTCTAGCGGGAGGGCCGGGTGAGCAGTACTTC. Its translation is CASSQGLAGGPGEQYF. V is TRBV3-1 and J is TRBJ2-7; 12 bases fit TRBD2. Germline V lookup: CDR1 LGHDT, CDR2 YNNKEL (reference sequence). V trimming: 1 base; J trimming: 7 bases; junction bases outside the gene matches: 8. The CDR3 has 16 residues.

This clonotype was observed many times. The V call is TRBV6-5, the J call TRBJ2-3; D not certain. The CDR3 consists of 14 residues. Deletions cut 0 bases from V and 4 bases from J, with 8 bases between. Germline CDR1 is MNHEY and CDR2 is SVGAGI. This CDR3 is CASSYSLTADTQYF. In DNA form, the CDR3 reads TGTGCCAGCAGTTACTCGCTAACAGCAGATACGCAGTATTTT.

The rearrangement joins TRBV19 to TRBJ2-3; no clear D. The CDR3 covers 13 residues. Trimming shortened V by 3 bases and J by 4 bases, and 8 bases separated the two germline ends. The germline gives CDR1 LNHDA, CDR2 SQIVND (reference sequence). In DNA, the CDR3 is TGTGCCAGTAGTATCGAAGGGCCAGATACGCAGTATTTT. Amino acids: CASSIEGPDTQYF.

About this clonotype itself: A much larger clonotype is one base distant, so this may be a read error. This chain joins TRBV12-3 or TRBV12-4 and TRBJ1-1; the D gene is possibly TRBD1 (5 bases). The CDR3 runs 14 residues. The CDR3 DNA reads TGTGCCAGCAGCCCGCCGGGACCACCAACTGAAGCTCTCTTT. Protein product: CASSPPGPPTEALF.

This clonotype was counted only a few times. The chain combines TRBV20-1 with TRBJ2-3; 12 bases are shared with TRBD2. The CDR3 has 15 amino acids. The V segment lost 5 bases and the J segment 2 bases; nucleotides outside the gene matches: 5. Per the germline V gene, CDR1 is DFQATT and CDR2 is SNEGSKA (reference sequence). CDR3 residues: CSARLAGEHTDTQYF. As DNA, the CDR3 is TGCAGTGCTCGACTAGCGGGGGAGCACACAGATACGCAGTATTTT.